This record looks at one T cell receptor beta chain sequence and its context. Its matching antigen is unknown. This specimen comes from a study of identical twins. Study-level findings and limits: The abundant beta clonotypes from cord blood had fewer insertions, and memory repertoires had none of this. Part of the zero-insertion signal could reflect confounding by invariant MAIT and iNKT cells. Alpha sequences out of frame and shared by twins had excess low generation probability.

TCRdb independently ran MiXCR on the 5' RACE reads; one entry per CDR3 protein. This sample has 450,000 or so distinct CDR3 sequences, with about 14% found just once. From germline, CDR1 is SGHNT and CDR2 YYREEE (reference sequence). This CDR3 comprises 16 residues. The V gene end was trimmed by 6 bases and the J gene end by 6 bases; junction bases not matched to a gene: 13. These same data were also listed under a study on yellow fever vaccine responses in identical twins.

Sequenced input: CD4+ T cells sorted from blood. The chain uses TRBV5-4 and TRBJ2-2; 8 positions agree with TRBD2. The source of this sequence is a woman between 18 and 29 years old in good health. In DNA, the CDR3 is TGTGCCAGCACTCTGGGCGGGGGGAATCGTCCCGGGGAGCTGTTTTTT. Protein sequence: CASTLGGGNRPGELFF.